Following are 20 T cell receptor beta chains from one sample sequenced in a study of blood T cell repertoires in COVID-19. Profiling relied on immunoSEQ multiplex PCR, and the TCRdb table lists in-frame clones only, not all of them. The table shows over 200,000 clones, with 70% to 90% occurring only once. The specimen was peripheral blood. The receptors derive from a woman younger than 30 who had recovered from COVID-19.

The chain uses TRBV4-3 and TRBJ2-2; D is unclear. The CDR3 sequence is 13 residues long. The V and J ends lost 0 bases and 8 bases respectively, with 7 bases between them. Germline V gene data show CDR1 as LGHNA and CDR2 as YSLEER. The CDR3: CASSQEYLGELFF. CDR3 nucleotides: TGCGCCAGCAGCCAAGAGTATCTGGGGGAGCTGTTTTTT.

The rearrangement uses TRBV25-1 and TRBJ2-7; perhaps TRBD1 as D (5 bases). Trimming stripped 10 bases from V and 3 bases from J, with 16 bases between. The germline V gene encodes CDR1 MGHDK and CDR2 SYGVNS. CDR3 length equals 13 residues. In nucleotides, the CDR3 is TGTGCCACCAGATCCACAGGAAACTACGAGCAGTACTTC. Translation gives CATRSTGNYEQYF.

The chain carries TRBV6-5 and TRBJ1-5, with D maybe TRBD1 (6 bases). CDR3 length equals 13 residues. Trimming left V 5 bases short and J 6 bases short, with 11 bases between. Germline CDR1 and CDR2: MNHEY and SVGAGI. The CDR3: CASSQGRGQPQHF. The CDR3 region has the DNA TGTGCCAGCAGTCAGGGGAGGGGTCAGCCCCAGCATTTT.

J is TRBJ2-1 and V is TRBV15; D not resolved. Germline CDR1 and CDR2: LNHNV and YYDKDF (reference sequence). The CDR3 is made up of 13 amino acids. V was pared by 0 bases and J by 10 bases, with 10 bases between. CDR3 region: CATSREGAREQFF. The CDR3 nucleotides are TGTGCCACCAGCAGAGAAGGAGCTCGGGAGCAGTTCTTC.

This chain joins TRBV19 and TRBJ1-1; D might be TRBD1 (5 bases). With 5 bases removed from V and 2 bases from J, the gap between germline ends came to 15 bases. The germline V gene encodes CDR1 LNHDA and CDR2 SQIVND (reference sequence). The CDR3 contains 15 residues. Written as DNA, the CDR3 is TGTGCCAGTAGTCCTTCGCAGGGTTACAACACTGAAGCTTTCTTT. This encodes CASSPSQGYNTEAFF. Supplemented by reference TRBV19 and TRBJ1-1, the full variable domain reads DGGITQSPKYLFRKEGQNVTLSCEQNLNHDAMYWYRQDPGQGLRLIYYSQIVNDFQKGDIAEGYSVSREKKESFPLTVTSAQKNPTAFYLCASSPSQGYNTEAFFGQGTRLTVV.

The J gene is TRBJ1-2, the V gene TRBV6-2 or TRBV6-3; D is perhaps TRBD1 (6 bases). The CDR3 is made up of 12 amino acids. The germline V and J ends were trimmed by 3 bases and 8 bases, with 10 bases remaining between them. Germline CDR1 reads MNHEY; CDR2 reads SVGEGT. The CDR3: CASSYQGKGYTF. In nucleotides, the CDR3 is TGTGCCAGCAGTTATCAGGGGAAAGGCTACACCTTC.

The chain joins TRBV6-5 to TRBJ2-1, with a possible D match to TRBD1 (6 bases). V lost 6 bases, J lost 5 bases, and 11 bases lay in between. Per the germline V gene, CDR1 is MNHEY and CDR2 is SVGAGI. This CDR3 is built from 13 residues. The CDR3 coding sequence is TGTGCCAGCAGCTGGACAGTTGACAATGAGCAGTTCTTC. This codes for CASSWTVDNEQFF.

The rearrangement uses TRBV7-9 and TRBJ2-3; TRBD2 aligns across 11 bases. The CDR3 spans 13 residues. Trimming at V came to 9 bases and at J to 7 bases, leaving 6 bases not matched to a gene. The V gene's germline CDR1 is SEHNR and CDR2 FQNEAQ (reference sequence). The CDR3 is CASSTSGTYTQYF. CDR3 nucleotides: TGTGCCAGTTCGACTAGCGGGACGTATACGCAGTATTTT.

This clone was seen only once. The chain has TRBV6-2 or TRBV6-3 and TRBJ1-1; TRBD1 matches 8 bases. The ends lost 4 bases at V and 0 bases at J; junction bases unmatched: 7. The V gene's germline CDR1 is MNHEY and CDR2 SVGEGT. The CDR3 length is 16 residues. The CDR3 DNA reads as TGTGCCAGCAGTTTCGACAGGGGATACATGAACACTGAAGCTTTCTTT. Its translation: CASSFDRGYMNTEAFF.

This chain links TRBV19 with TRBJ1-3, with D tentatively TRBD1 (6 bases). Germline CDR1 LNHDA, CDR2 SQIVND (reference sequence). V was clipped by 8 bases and J by 1 base, with 9 bases between them. The CDR3 sequence is 13 residues long. CDR3 DNA: TGTGCCAGTGCAGGGGCTTCTGGAAACACCATATATTTT. Amino acid sequence: CASAGASGNTIYF. Using reference TRBV19 and TRBJ1-3 for the parts outside the CDR3, the full variable domain is DGGITQSPKYLFRKEGQNVTLSCEQNLNHDAMYWYRQDPGQGLRLIYYSQIVNDFQKGDIAEGYSVSREKKESFPLTVTSAQKNPTAFYLCASAGASGNTIYFGEGSWLTVV.

The V and J genes are TRBV10-3 and TRBJ1-4; D uncertain. V lost 3 bases to trimming and J lost 7 bases, with 15 bases between them. Germline-derived CDR1 and CDR2 are ENHRY and SYGVKD. The CDR3 totals 15 residues. The CDR3: CAISESVSQVEKLFF. The DNA of the CDR3 is TGTGCCATCAGTGAATCAGTGTCCCAGGTTGAAAAACTGTTTTTT.

The V gene is TRBV25-1, the J gene TRBJ1-1; D is unresolved. V was pared by 3 bases and J by 11 bases, with 10 bases between. The CDR3 is 11 amino acids. In germline, CDR1 is MGHDK, CDR2 SYGVNS. CDR3 sequence (DNA): TGTGCCAGCAGTGAGGGCCCGGGGGCTTTCTTT. Translating it yields CASSEGPGAFF.

V is TRBV30 and J is TRBJ1-6; 7 bases align to TRBD1. The CDR3 spans 13 residues. Germline V gene data show CDR1 as GTSNPN and CDR2 as SVGIG (reference sequence). J gave up 10 bases and V 0 bases, and 3 bases lay outside the gene matches. The CDR3 region is CAWSVDRESPLHF. The CDR3 DNA is TGTGCCTGGAGTGTAGACAGGGAATCACCCCTCCACTTT.

This clone was observed a few times. The V and J genes are TRBV2 and TRBJ1-4; possibly TRBD1 for D (5 bases). The CDR3 is 16 residues long. Germline-derived CDR1 and CDR2 are SNHLY and FYNNEI. The V end lost 7 bases, the J end lost 3 bases, and 18 bases lay between the germline ends. CDR3 DNA sequence: TGTGCCAGCACCGCATCGGGGGTGCGGCCTAATGAAAAACTGTTTTTT. Protein product: CASTASGVRPNEKLFF.

CDR3 nucleotide sequence: TGTGCCAGCAGCCCCGGGACTAGCGGGAGTGGCGAGCAGTACTTC. It is translated as CASSPGTSGSGEQYF. The chain combines TRBV9 with TRBJ2-7; 14 nucleotides line up with TRBD2. J gave up 6 bases and V 4 bases, and 6 bases lay outside the gene matches. The CDR3 spans 15 residues. Germline loops: CDR1 SGDLS, CDR2 YYNGEE.

This clone has a handful of counts. The rearrangement joins TRBV19 to TRBJ2-7; the D gene is possibly TRBD2 (6 bases). V was pared by 5 bases and J by 0 bases, with 17 bases between. There are 16 residues in the CDR3. Per the germline V gene, CDR1 is LNHDA and CDR2 is SQIVND (reference sequence). CDR3 amino acids: CASSGTPTLSSYEQYF. Here the CDR3 DNA reads TGTGCCAGTAGTGGGACTCCAACCCTGAGCTCCTACGAGCAGTACTTC.

The chain links TRBV9 to TRBJ2-1; D is undetermined. V lost 0 bases to trimming and J lost 4 bases, with 5 bases between them. From germline, CDR1 is SGDLS and CDR2 YYNGEE. The CDR3 is made up of 13 amino acids. The CDR3 spells CASSVAQYNEQFF. In DNA, the CDR3 is TGTGCCAGCAGCGTAGCACAATACAATGAGCAGTTCTTC.

In the case of this clone: In the same sample, other DNA sequences code for this CDR3. The chain couples TRBV6-2 or TRBV6-3 to TRBJ2-1, with 11 bases fitting TRBD2. The CDR3 covers 17 residues. Germline V gene sequence: CDR1 MNHEY, CDR2 SVGEGT. Losses at the gene ends were 5 bases for V and 1 base for J; bases not matched to a gene: 7. The CDR3 DNA sequence: TGTGCCAGCAGTAGAGGGACTAGCGGTTCTTCCTACAATGAGCAGTTCTTC. Translation gives CASSRGTSGSSYNEQFF.

The V call is TRBV20-1, the J call TRBJ2-1; 9 nucleotides agree with TRBD2. J lost 4 bases, V lost 6 bases, and 7 bases had no gene match. Germline assignment: CDR1 DFQATT and CDR2 SNEGSKA (reference sequence). The CDR3 contains 14 residues. CDR3 nucleotide sequence: TGCAGTGCAAGTCTTAGCGGGAGTTACAATGAGCAGTTCTTC. The encoded protein is CSASLSGSYNEQFF.

This clone was seen a few times. Written as DNA, the CDR3 is TGTGCCATCAAAGATCCCAGCGGGATTGACGAGCAGTACTTC. As protein: CAIKDPSGIDEQYF. The chain joins TRBV10-3 to TRBJ2-7; 7 bases are shared with TRBD2. Germline assignment: CDR1 ENHRY and CDR2 SYGVKD. Trimming took 7 bases from V and 5 from J; bases not matched to a gene: 11. The CDR3 spans 14 residues.